This TCR beta chain was sequenced for a study of cytomegalovirus exposure and HLA in healthy donors. This clone was seen only a few times. PCR amplification relied on 60 Vbeta primers (plus 13 Jbeta primers). TCRdb's copy holds only in-frame clones and misses some; the assay was immunoSEQ multiplex PCR. The top ten hold 2.5% to 3.5% of the sample, which has some 130,000 clones, over 70% seen once. This CDR3 contains 16 residues. Germline V CDR1 and CDR2: SEHNR, FQNEAQ (reference sequence). The V and J ends lost 5 bases and 4 bases respectively, with 18 bases between them. The chain combines TRBV7-9 with TRBJ1-3; D is possibly TRBD1 (6 bases). Sequenced sample: PBMCs. This sequence was found in a middle-aged man in good health and CMV-seronegative. CDR3: CASSPGGAREGNTIYF. CDR3 DNA sequence: TGTGCCAGCAGCCCGGGGGGGGCGCGGGAAGGAAACACCATATATTTT.